These 5 T cell receptor beta chains were sequenced from one sample in a study of blood T cell repertoires in COVID-19. Libraries were prepared by immunoSEQ multiplex PCR; TCRdb keeps only in-frame clonotypes and omits some of them. The table records 380,000 or so clones, 70% to 90% of them present only once. The specimen was PBMCs or T cells enriched from blood (not recorded which). Every receptor here comes from a woman aged 35 to 49 with acute COVID-19.

The rearrangement uses TRBV11-2 and TRBJ2-3; D gene unclear. The germline V gene has CDR1 SGHAT and CDR2 FQNNGV. The germline V and J ends were trimmed by 5 bases and 1 base, with 13 bases remaining between them. The CDR3 runs to 15 residues. This CDR3 is CASSPSGRGTDTQYF. CDR3 nucleotide sequence: TGTGCCAGCAGCCCTTCGGGTCGAGGCACAGATACGCAGTATTTT.

The DNA for the CDR3 is TGTGCCAGTGTACTAGCGGGGACCGACAATGAGCAGTTCTTC. It specifies CASVLAGTDNEQFF. The chain has TRBV6-5 and TRBJ2-1; 10 nucleotides match TRBD2. V was pared by 9 bases and J by 5 bases, with 7 bases of the junction left unmatched. This CDR3 comprises 14 residues. The germline CDR1 and CDR2 sequences are MNHEY and SVGAGI.

In its sample, this clone was seen once. The chain combines TRBV5-5 with TRBJ2-1; D unresolved. V gave up 3 bases and J gave up 0 bases, with 10 bases separating them. The V gene's germline CDR1 is SGHKS and CDR2 YYEKEE (reference sequence). This CDR3 contains 15 residues. CDR3 in amino acids: CASSSVSSSYNEQFF. In nucleotides, the CDR3 is TGTGCCAGCAGCTCAGTCTCTAGCTCCTACAATGAGCAGTTCTTC.

The chain joins TRBV14 to TRBJ1-1; D possibly corresponds to TRBD1 (6 bases). Germline loops: CDR1 SGHDN, CDR2 FVKESK. This CDR3 contains 15 residues. V lost 0 bases, J lost 4 bases, and 12 bases lay in between. CDR3 nucleotide sequence: TGTGCCAGCAGCCAAGATCTTCAGGGGACCACTGAAGCTTTCTTT. This gives the protein CASSQDLQGTTEAFF.

V gene TRBV19 combines with J gene TRBJ1-1; D remains unclear. Per the germline V gene, CDR1 is LNHDA and CDR2 is SQIVND (reference sequence). The V end was cut by 4 bases, the J end by 4 bases, with 16 bases between. This CDR3 spans 15 amino acids. In DNA form, the CDR3 reads TGTGCCAGTAGTACCTCACCCTTGCCTACCACTGAAGCTTTCTTT. It encodes CASSTSPLPTTEAFF.